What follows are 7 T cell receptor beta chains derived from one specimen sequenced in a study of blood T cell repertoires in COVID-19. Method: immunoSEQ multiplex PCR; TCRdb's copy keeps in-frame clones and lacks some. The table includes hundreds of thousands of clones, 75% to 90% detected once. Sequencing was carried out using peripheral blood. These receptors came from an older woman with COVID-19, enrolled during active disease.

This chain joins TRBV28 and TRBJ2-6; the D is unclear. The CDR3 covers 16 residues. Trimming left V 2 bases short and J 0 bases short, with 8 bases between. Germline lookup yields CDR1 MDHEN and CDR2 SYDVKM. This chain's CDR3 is CASSLGPVSGANVLTF. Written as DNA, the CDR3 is TGTGCCAGCAGTTTAGGTCCGGTCTCTGGGGCCAACGTCCTGACTTTC. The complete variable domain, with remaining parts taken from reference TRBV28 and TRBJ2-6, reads DVKVTQSSRYLVKRTGEKVFLECVQDMDHENMFWYRQDPGLGLRLIYFSYDVKMKEKGDIPEGYSVSREKKERFSLILESASTNQTSMYLCASSLGPVSGANVLTFGAGSRLTVL.

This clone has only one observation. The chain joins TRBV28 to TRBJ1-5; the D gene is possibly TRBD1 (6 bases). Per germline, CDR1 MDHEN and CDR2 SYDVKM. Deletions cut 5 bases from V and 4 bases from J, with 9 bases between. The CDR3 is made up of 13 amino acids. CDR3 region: CASSGTKNQPQHF. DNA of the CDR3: TGTGCCAGCAGTGGGACAAAGAATCAGCCCCAGCATTTT.

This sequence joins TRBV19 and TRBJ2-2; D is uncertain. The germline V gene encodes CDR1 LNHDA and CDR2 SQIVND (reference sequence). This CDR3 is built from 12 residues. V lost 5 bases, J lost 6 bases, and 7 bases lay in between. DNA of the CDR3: TGTGCCAGTAGTGTGAGAGCCGGGGAGCTGTTTTTT. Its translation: CASSVRAGELFF.

This CDR3 is CASRQSAGIPSALHF. The CDR3 coding sequence is TGTGCCAGTAGACAATCGGCAGGTATCCCCTCGGCCCTCCACTTT. This sequence joins TRBV19 and TRBJ1-6, with D unresolved. V was pared by 6 bases and J by 14 bases, with 23 bases between. CDR1 and CDR2 from the germline V gene are LNHDA and SQIVND (reference sequence). CDR3 length equals 15 residues.

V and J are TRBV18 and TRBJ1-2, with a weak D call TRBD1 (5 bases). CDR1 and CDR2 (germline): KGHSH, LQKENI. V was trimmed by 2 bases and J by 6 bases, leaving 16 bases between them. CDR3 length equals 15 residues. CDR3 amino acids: CASSPGVEGVDGYTF. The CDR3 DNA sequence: TGTGCCAGCTCACCAGGGGTCGAAGGGGTCGATGGCTACACCTTC. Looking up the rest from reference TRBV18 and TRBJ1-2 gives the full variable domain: NAGVMQNPRHLVRRRGQEARLRCSPMKGHSHVYWYRQLPEEGLKFMVYLQKENIIDESGMPKERFSAEFPKEGPSILRIQQVVRGDSAAYFCASSPGVEGVDGYTFGSGTRLTVV.

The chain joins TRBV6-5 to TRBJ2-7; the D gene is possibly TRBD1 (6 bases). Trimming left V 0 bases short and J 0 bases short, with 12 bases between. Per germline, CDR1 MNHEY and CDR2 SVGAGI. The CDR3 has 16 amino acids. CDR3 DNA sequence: TGTGCCAGCAGTTACTCGATAGGGGGTATCTCCTACGAGCAGTACTTC. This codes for CASSYSIGGISYEQYF.

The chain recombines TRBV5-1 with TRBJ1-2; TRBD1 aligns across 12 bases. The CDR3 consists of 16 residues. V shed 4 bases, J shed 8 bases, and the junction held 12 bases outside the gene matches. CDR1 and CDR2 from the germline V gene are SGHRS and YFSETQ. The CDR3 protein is CASSDPGQGAMGGYTF. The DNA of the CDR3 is TGCGCCAGCAGCGATCCGGGACAGGGGGCAATGGGAGGCTACACCTTC.